This is a list of T cell receptor beta chains from one sample in a study of radiation and T cells in renal cell carcinoma. Assay used: immunoSEQ multiplex PCR; TCRdb lists only in-frame clones, some missing. Among around 140,000 clones listed, around 78% were seen once. The sample in question was blood, obtained from a patient whose treatment included radiotherapy and nephrectomy. Receptors originate from a woman in her 50s with renal cell carcinoma. The CDR3 runs from the conserved cysteine through the conserved F or W. A D gene is named only where the DNA matches it firmly. Size values are once, few and many counts, or a class for expanded clones, and some rows have none.

J | V | size | D | DNA | CDR3
TRBJ2-3 | TRBV4-1 | - | - | TGCGCCAGCAGCGACCCCCCCAGGGCCACAGATACGCAGTATTTT | CASSDPPRATDTQYF
TRBJ2-1 | TRBV29-1 | once | TRBD1 | TGCAGCGTGACAGGGGAAGTGAGTTCGGGTGAGCAGTTCTTC | CSVTGEVSSGEQFF
TRBJ2-7 | TRBV9 | - | - | TGTGCCAGCAGCGCAGACAGAGGCGAGCAGTACTTC | CASSADRGEQYF
TRBJ1-1 | TRBV28 | once | - | TGTGCCAGCAGCCGAGCCCGGGGGCGGGTGGTTGTGGAAGCTTTCTTT | CASSRARGRVVVEAFF
TRBJ2-3 | TRBV11-3 | - | TRBD1 | TGTGCCAGCAGCTCTCAGCTACCCCCAGGGGGTACGCAGTATTTT | CASSSQLPPGGTQYF
TRBJ1-4 | TRBV29-1 | - | - | TGCAGCGTCGGGTCGGTCTCGAATGAAAAACTGTTTTTT | CSVGSVSNEKLFF
TRBJ1-5 | TRBV2 | - | - | TGTGCCAGCAGTGACGGGGGGAGTCAGCCCCAGCATTTT | CASSDGGSQPQHF
TRBJ2-1 | TRBV4-1 | - | TRBD2 | TGCGCCAGCGCGATGACTAGCGGGGGGGCGAATGAGCAGTTCTTC | CASAMTSGGANEQFF
TRBJ2-5 | TRBV6-5 | - | - | TGTGCCAGCAGCCAAGGGACACACCAAGAGACCCAGTACTTC | CASSQGTHQETQYF
TRBJ1-3 | TRBV25-1 | - | - | TGTGCCAGCAGTGATTTAAGGGGTGGAAACACCATATATTTT | CASSDLRGGNTIYF
TRBJ2-7 | TRBV7-8 | once | - | TGTGCCAGCAGCTTGGGTCTAAGAGAGCAGTACTTC | CASSLGLREQYF
TRBJ1-6 | TRBV5-6 | - | - | TGTGCCAGCACTACGGGAGGTTCACCCCTCCACTTT | CASTTGGSPLHF
TRBJ2-2 | TRBV7-9 | - | - | TGTGCCAGCAGCTTATATTCCGGGAACACCGGGGAGCTGTTTTTT | CASSLYSGNTGELFF
TRBJ2-7 | TRBV5-4 | - | TRBD2 | TGTGCCAGCAGCTTGCCCGGGACTAGGAGGCCCGCCGAGCAGTACTTC | CASSLPGTRRPAEQYF
TRBJ2-4 | TRBV27 | - | - | TGTGCCAGCAGTTTAGCGGGACCACGGAACATTCAGTACTTC | CASSLAGPRNIQYF
TRBJ1-2 | TRBV4-3 | - | TRBD1 | TGCGCCAGCAGCCCGGACAGGAACTATGGCTACACCTTC | CASSPDRNYGYTF
TRBJ2-7 | TRBV19 | - | - | TGTGCCAGTAGTACTTGGGACTCTACCTACGAGCAGTACTTC | CASSTWDSTYEQYF
TRBJ2-7 | TRBV27 | - | - | TGTGCCAACTTAGGGGGGCGGGGGACCTACGAGCAGTACTTC | CANLGGRGTYEQYF
TRBJ1-2 | TRBV28 | - | TRBD1 | TGTGCCAGCAGTTTGCGGGACAGGGTCGGGGGCTACACCTTC | CASSLRDRVGGYTF
TRBJ1-5 | TRBV19 | - | - | TGTGCCAGTAGTATCACAGGGTATAATCAGCCCCAGCATTTT | CASSITGYNQPQHF
TRBJ2-4 | TRBV11-2 | - | TRBD2 | TGTGCCAGCAGCTTTAGCCCCCGACTAGCGGAGGGAAACATTCAGTACTTC | CASSFSPRLAEGNIQYF
TRBJ1-5 | TRBV2 | - | TRBD1 | TGTGCCAGCAGTGCGGGACAGGGTCGTCAGCCCCAGCATTTT | CASSAGQGRQPQHF
TRBJ1-5 | TRBV28 | - | - | TGTGCCAGCAGCCCCGCTGGGGAGGGCAATCAGCCCCAGCATTTT | CASSPAGEGNQPQHF
TRBJ2-5 | TRBV9 | - | - | TGTGCCAGCAGCGTAGGTCCTGCGGGCATACAAGAGACCCAGTACTTC | CASSVGPAGIQETQYF
TRBJ2-5 | TRBV6-1 | once | - | TGTGCCAGCAGTGACCTCTCGGGGTATCAAGAGACCCAGTACTTC | CASSDLSGYQETQYF
TRBJ1-3 | TRBV5-1 | - | TRBD1 | TGCGCCAGCAGCTTGGAGGGCAGGGGGTTAACGGCTGGAAACACCATATATTTT | CASSLEGRGLTAGNTIYF
TRBJ2-3 | TRBV5-5 | - | - | TGTGCCAGCAGCCGCGACCCCGCCCGGGGCACAGATACGCAGTATTTT | CASSRDPARGTDTQYF
TRBJ2-7 | TRBV2 | - | TRBD2 | TGTGCCAGCAGGGGGACTAGCGGGAGATCCTACGAGCAGTACTTC | CASRGTSGRSYEQYF